Each of the 27 T cell receptor beta chains below was sequenced from the same sample in a study of T cells in localized non-small cell lung cancer. Assay used: immunoSEQ multiplex PCR; TCRdb lists only in-frame clones, some missing. The data contain tens of thousands of clones, around 86% of them singletons. The material sequenced was peripheral blood mononuclear cells, taken before any cancer treatment. These receptors originate from a man aged 40 to 70 with stage III lung adenocarcinoma.

The J gene is TRBJ2-3, the V gene TRBV5-4, with D possibly being TRBD2 (5 bases). This CDR3 has 12 residues. V was clipped by 4 bases and J by 6 bases, with 9 bases between them. Germline-derived CDR1 and CDR2 are SGHNT and YYREEE (reference sequence). Written as DNA, the CDR3 is TGTGCCAGCAGCGAGGGATTTGATACGCAGTATTTT. It yields the protein CASSEGFDTQYF.

The rearrangement links TRBV6-6 to TRBJ2-1, with TRBD2 as a possible D gene (7 bases). Germline assignment: CDR1 MNHNY and CDR2 SVGAGI (reference sequence). V was trimmed by 8 bases and J by 2 bases, leaving 19 bases between them. The CDR3 is made up of 16 amino acids. The CDR3 nucleotides read TGTGCCAGCGGGGGAGGGGGGCTTGGCCCCTACAATGAGCAGTTCTTC. Translating gives CASGGGGLGPYNEQFF.

V usage is TRBV5-1 and J usage is TRBJ2-3; maybe TRBD2 (6 bases). Germline V CDR1 and CDR2: SGHRS, YFSETQ. The CDR3 spans 16 residues. Trimming left V 1 base short and J 0 bases short, with 12 bases between. The chain's CDR3 is CASSLRLATSTDTQYF. The CDR3 region has the DNA TGCGCCAGCAGCTTGAGGCTAGCGACTAGCACAGATACGCAGTATTTT.

This rearrangement joins TRBV11-3 to TRBJ2-6; D call uncertain. Trimming pared 5 bases from V and 4 bases from J, leaving 6 bases between. From germline, CDR1 is SGHNT and CDR2 YENEEA. The CDR3 is 13 residues long. The chain's CDR3 is CASSQSGANVLTF. CDR3 sequence (DNA): TGTGCCAGCAGCCAATCCGGGGCCAACGTCCTGACTTTC. Full variable domain (rest looked up from reference TRBV11-3 and TRBJ2-6): EAGVVQSPRYKIIEKKQPVAFWCNPISGHNTLYWYLQNLGQGPELLIRYENEEAVDDSQLPKDRFSAERLKGVDSTLKIQPAELGDSAVYLCASSQSGANVLTFGAGSRLTVL.

The gene calls are TRBV6-6 and TRBJ2-5; D perhaps matches TRBD2 (5 bases). This CDR3 is 16 amino acids long. V gave up 0 bases and J gave up 3 bases, with 14 bases separating them. Germline CDR1 MNHNY, CDR2 SVGAGI (reference sequence). The CDR3 sequence: CASSYSKQTGKETQYF. The CDR3 DNA follows: TGTGCCAGCAGTTACTCGAAGCAGACGGGGAAAGAGACCCAGTACTTC.

The chain couples TRBV19 to TRBJ2-5; D is unclear. The germline V gene has CDR1 LNHDA and CDR2 SQIVND (reference sequence). The CDR3 has 14 amino acids. V dropped 1 base and J dropped 5 bases, with 11 bases sitting between them. The CDR3 region is CASSIVGTKETQYF. The CDR3 DNA follows: TGTGCCAGTAGTATAGTAGGAACCAAGGAGACCCAGTACTTC.

The chain joins TRBV6-5 to TRBJ1-2; 8 bases line up with TRBD1. V lost 6 bases to trimming and J lost 1 base; unmatched junction nucleotides: 4. The germline gives CDR1 MNHEY, CDR2 SVGAGI. This CDR3 has 14 amino acids. CDR3 amino acids: CASSGTGNNYGYTF. The CDR3 DNA sequence: TGTGCCAGCAGCGGGACAGGAAATAACTATGGCTACACCTTC.

The CDR3, as DNA: TGCGCCAGCAGCTTGGGCCAGTCCTATGGCTACACCTTC. It is translated as CASSLGQSYGYTF. The V call is TRBV5-1, the J call TRBJ1-2; no firm D call. Trimming removed 0 bases at V and 4 bases at J, with 7 bases between. The CDR3 sequence is 13 residues long. The germline gives CDR1 SGHRS, CDR2 YFSETQ.

The V gene is TRBV30, the J gene TRBJ2-7, with D perhaps matching TRBD2 (7 bases). Trimming removed 7 bases at V and 3 bases at J, with 19 bases between. Germline V gene sequence: CDR1 GTSNPN, CDR2 SVGIG (reference sequence). This CDR3 region has 14 residues. Written as DNA, the CDR3 is TGTGCCTTCCTTCCCTTAGGGGGGGGCTACGAGCAGTACTTC. It is translated as CAFLPLGGGYEQYF.

This rearrangement joins TRBV13 to TRBJ1-1, with 7 bases matching TRBD1. Germline CDR1 PRHDT, CDR2 FYEKMQ (reference sequence). The ends lost 1 base at V and 6 bases at J; junction bases unmatched: 17. This CDR3 comprises 18 residues. The CDR3 DNA reads TGTGCCAGCAGCTTAGTGGGGACAGTTCTTTATTTAGTCCCTGAAGCTTTCTTT. The encoded protein is CASSLVGTVLYLVPEAFF.

This clone has just one count. The chain combines TRBV10-2 with TRBJ2-1, with 7 bases aligning to TRBD2. The CDR3 consists of 13 residues. The J segment lost 7 bases and the V segment lost 5 bases, leaving 5 bases of the junction unmatched. Per the germline V gene, CDR1 is WSHSY and CDR2 is SAAADI. CDR3 region: CASSPLALNEQFF. CDR3 DNA: TGCGCCAGCAGTCCACTAGCGCTGAATGAGCAGTTCTTC.

This chain uses TRBV11-3 with TRBJ2-5; 8 bases are a match to TRBD1. This CDR3 has 15 amino acids. V lost 4 bases and J lost 6; bases outside the gene matches: 10. CDR1 is SGHNT and CDR2 is YENEEA in the germline V gene. CDR3 sequence reads: CASSSGQGTLQTQYF. The CDR3, as DNA: TGTGCCAGCAGCTCTGGACAGGGAACTTTGCAGACCCAGTACTTC.

The genes are TRBV30 and TRBJ1-1, with 8 bases matching TRBD1. Trimming at V came to 3 bases and at J to 5 bases, leaving 8 bases not matched to a gene. The CDR3 length is 14 residues. Germline assignment: CDR1 GTSNPN and CDR2 SVGIG (reference sequence). Here the CDR3 DNA reads TGTGCCTGGAGCTCAGGGGGCTGGGGGACTGAAGCTTTCTTT. Its translation is CAWSSGGWGTEAFF.

The gene calls are TRBV7-6 and TRBJ1-6; TRBD1 agrees at 10 bases. The CDR3 consists of 16 residues. V was pared by 4 bases and J by 8 bases, with 8 bases of the junction left unmatched. In germline, CDR1 is SGHVS, CDR2 FNYEAQ. CDR3 residues: CASSSTTGGRDSPLHF. The CDR3 DNA sequence: TGTGCCAGCAGCTCAACGACAGGGGGCAGGGATTCACCCCTCCACTTT.

The chain uses TRBV5-1 and TRBJ2-3; D not resolved. V was clipped by 0 bases and J by 9 bases, with 8 bases between them. The CDR3 has 12 residues. The germline gives CDR1 SGHRS, CDR2 YFSETQ. As DNA, the CDR3 is TGCGCCAGCAGCTTGGCCGGAGAAACGCAGTATTTT. Its translation is CASSLAGETQYF.

The rearrangement links TRBV2 to TRBJ2-5; 8 bases align to TRBD2. The CDR3 is 19 residues long. Germline assignment: CDR1 SNHLY and CDR2 FYNNEI. V shed 2 bases, J shed 0 bases, and the junction held 14 bases outside the gene matches. Here the CDR3 reads CASSELRSSGRANQETQYF. CDR3 bases: TGTGCCAGCAGTGAACTGAGGTCTAGCGGGCGAGCGAACCAAGAGACCCAGTACTTC. Filled out from reference TRBV2 and TRBJ2-5, the complete variable domain reads EPEVTQTPSHQVTQMGQEVILRCVPISNHLYFYWYRQILGQKVEFLVSFYNNEISEKSEIFDDQFSVERPDGSNFTLKIRSTKLEDSAMYFCASSELRSSGRANQETQYFGPGTRLLVL.

The V gene is TRBV9, the J gene TRBJ2-5; no clear D gene. Trimming cost V 0 bases and J 5 bases, with 14 bases left between them. The germline V gene encodes CDR1 SGDLS and CDR2 YYNGEE. This CDR3 has 15 amino acids. The DNA of the CDR3 is TGTGCCAGCAGCGTAGGAGGTTCTGGTTTCGAGACCCAGTACTTC. This sequence encodes CASSVGGSGFETQYF.

V gene TRBV4-2 combines with J gene TRBJ2-7, with 11 positions matching TRBD1. CDR1 and CDR2 (germline): LGHNA, YNFKEQ. V lost 5 bases and J lost 4; bases outside the gene matches: 1. The length of the CDR3 is 13 residues. The DNA for the CDR3 is TGTGCCAGCAGCGGGGACAGGGGGTACGAGCAGTACTTC. Residues: CASSGDRGYEQYF.

The chain combines TRBV5-4 with TRBJ1-2; 8 positions match TRBD1. CDR3 length equals 15 residues. The germline V gene has CDR1 SGHNT and CDR2 YYREEE (reference sequence). The V segment lost 4 bases and the J segment 6 bases; nucleotides outside the gene matches: 11. The CDR3 protein is CASSPVDREANGYTF. CDR3 nucleotide sequence: TGTGCCAGCAGCCCAGTGGACAGGGAGGCCAATGGCTACACCTTC. The variable domain in full, completed from reference TRBV5-4 and TRBJ1-2, reads ETGVTQSPTHLIKTRGQQVTLRCSSQSGHNTVSWYQQALGQGPQFIFQYYREEENGRGNFPPRFSGLQFPNYSSELNVNALELDDSALYLCASSPVDREANGYTFGSGTRLTVV.

The rearrangement joins TRBV19 to TRBJ2-7; 9 bases are a match to TRBD2. After removal of 2 bases from V and 1 base from J, the junction contained 0 bases not matched to a gene. CDR3 size: 14 residues. CDR1 LNHDA and CDR2 SQIVND come from the germline V gene (reference sequence). CDR3 protein: CASSITSGSYEQYF. As DNA, the CDR3 is TGTGCCAGTAGTATAACTAGCGGGTCCTACGAGCAGTACTTC.

The V gene is TRBV5-1, the J gene TRBJ2-5, with 8 bases lining up with TRBD1. CDR1 and CDR2 (germline): SGHRS, YFSETQ. The V and J ends lost 4 bases and 5 bases, in that order; junction bases with no gene match: 4. The CDR3 sequence is 13 residues long. The CDR3 nucleotides are TGCGCCAGCAGCGGCCGACAGGGGGAGACCCAGTACTTC. Translated, it gives CASSGRQGETQYF.

This chain uses TRBV6-6 with TRBJ1-6; unclear D gene. The CDR3 length is 14 residues. Trimming left V 7 bases short and J 0 bases short, with 7 bases between. Germline CDR1 and CDR2: MNHNY and SVGAGI (reference sequence). CDR3 sequence reads: CASTFLSYNSPLHF. In nucleotides, the CDR3 is TGTGCCAGCACCTTTCTCTCCTATAATTCACCCCTCCACTTT.

This chain connects TRBV6-6 to TRBJ2-7, with 8 nucleotides matching TRBD1. Trimming took 7 bases from V and 5 from J; bases not matched to a gene: 7. This CDR3 region has 13 residues. CDR1 MNHNY and CDR2 SVGAGI come from the germline V gene (reference sequence). The CDR3 sequence is CASTQGALNEQYF. In DNA form, the CDR3 reads TGTGCCAGCACCCAGGGGGCTTTAAACGAGCAGTACTTC.

As regards this clone: Other DNA sequences from this sample encode an identical CDR3 as well. The rearrangement joins TRBV29-1 to TRBJ2-2, with 8 bases matching TRBD2. The CDR3 spans 15 residues. After removal of 2 bases from V and 1 base from J, the junction contained 3 bases not matched to a gene. CDR1 is SQVTM and CDR2 is ANQGSEA in the germline V gene. CDR3 amino acids: CSVERGGRNTGELFF. CDR3 in DNA: TGCAGCGTTGAACGGGGGGGTAGGAACACCGGGGAGCTGTTTTTT.

V is TRBV10-3 and J is TRBJ2-3; 8 nucleotides match TRBD1. Per the germline V gene, CDR1 is ENHRY and CDR2 is SYGVKD. V trimming: 2 bases; J trimming: 0 bases; junction bases outside the gene matches: 4. The CDR3 consists of 16 residues. As DNA, the CDR3 is TGTGCCATCAGTGAGAGGACAGGGTCTAGCACAGATACGCAGTATTTT. Residues: CAISERTGSSTDTQYF.

The chain links TRBV29-1 to TRBJ2-7; 9 nucleotides agree with TRBD1. The CDR3 is made up of 14 amino acids. Germline assignment: CDR1 SQVTM and CDR2 ANQGSEA. The trim removed 5 bases at V and 3 bases at J, leaving 8 bases unmatched. The CDR3 sequence is CSVTGGPSYYEQYF. The CDR3 region has the DNA TGCAGCGTTACAGGGGGCCCCTCCTACTACGAGCAGTACTTC.

This clone was detected only a few times. The chain uses TRBV6-1 and TRBJ1-2, with a tentative D call TRBD1 (5 bases). The CDR3 consists of 15 residues. CDR1 MNHNS and CDR2 SASEGT come from the germline V gene. V was shortened by 7 bases and J by 4 bases, with 19 bases between the two germline ends. The CDR3 coding sequence is TGTGCCAGCACGGGAGGGGCGCAGGGTCGCTATGGCTACACCTTC. Its translation is CASTGGAQGRYGYTF.